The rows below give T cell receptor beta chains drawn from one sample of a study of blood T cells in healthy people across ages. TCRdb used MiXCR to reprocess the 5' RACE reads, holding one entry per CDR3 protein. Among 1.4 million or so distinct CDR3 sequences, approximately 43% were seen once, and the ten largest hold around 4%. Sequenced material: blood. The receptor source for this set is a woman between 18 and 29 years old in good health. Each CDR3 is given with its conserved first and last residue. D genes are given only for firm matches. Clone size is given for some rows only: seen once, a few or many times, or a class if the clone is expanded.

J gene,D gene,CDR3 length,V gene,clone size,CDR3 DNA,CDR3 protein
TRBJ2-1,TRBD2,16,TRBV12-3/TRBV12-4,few,TGTGCCAGCAGTCCCTTGACTAGCGGGGTCCACAATGAGCAGTTCTTC,CASSPLTSGVHNEQFF
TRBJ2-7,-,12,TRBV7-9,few,TGTGCCAGCAGCCTCGACTACCACGAGCAGTACTTC,CASSLDYHEQYF
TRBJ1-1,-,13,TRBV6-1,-,TGTGCCAGCAGTAACGACAGGAGGGCTGAAGCTTTCTTT,CASSNDRRAEAFF
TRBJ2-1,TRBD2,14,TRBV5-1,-,TGCGCCAGCAGCTTCCCAGCGGGGAAGAATGAGCAGTTCTTC,CASSFPAGKNEQFF
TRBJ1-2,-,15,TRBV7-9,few,TGTGCCAGCAGCTTTGGGGTTTCGGCAGCTTATGGCTACACCTTC,CASSFGVSAAYGYTF
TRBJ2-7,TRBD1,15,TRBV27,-,TGTGCCAGCAGAATCTCAGGGGGCTACTTGTTTGAGCAGTACTTC,CASRISGGYLFEQYF
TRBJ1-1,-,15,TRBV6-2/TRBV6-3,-,TGTGCCAGCAGTCACCGACGGGCCCGAAACACTGAAGCTTTCTTT,CASSHRRARNTEAFF
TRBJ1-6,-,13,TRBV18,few,TGTGCCAGCTCACCAGTGGAGAATTCACCCCTCCACTTT,CASSPVENSPLHF
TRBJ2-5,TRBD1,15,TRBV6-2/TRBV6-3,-,TGTGCCAGCAGATCGTACCGGGACAGTCAAGAGACCCAGTACTTC,CASRSYRDSQETQYF
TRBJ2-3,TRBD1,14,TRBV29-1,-,TGCAGCGTTGAACCGGGACAGTACCGAGATACGCAGTATTTT,CSVEPGQYRDTQYF
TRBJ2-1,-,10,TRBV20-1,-,TGCAGTGCCGTAGCTTGGGAGCAGTTCTTC,CSAVAWEQFF
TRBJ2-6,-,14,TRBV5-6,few,TGTGCCAGCGAGACCTCTGTTTGGGCCAACGTCCTGACTTTC,CASETSVWANVLTF
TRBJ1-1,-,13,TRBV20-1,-,TGCAGTGCTACTCGACAGCTGAACACTGAAGCTTTCTTT,CSATRQLNTEAFF
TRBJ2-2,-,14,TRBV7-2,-,TGTGCCAGCAGCTTATCCCTAGACACCGGGGAGCTGTTTTTT,CASSLSLDTGELFF
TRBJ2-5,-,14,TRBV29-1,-,TGCAGCGTTGCTCGCCTATTACGGGGAGAGACCCAGTACTTC,CSVARLLRGETQYF
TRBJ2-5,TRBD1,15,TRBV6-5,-,TGTGCCAGCACCTTCGACAGGGGCCGACAAGAGACCCAGTACTTC,CASTFDRGRQETQYF
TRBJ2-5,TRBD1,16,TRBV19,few,TGTGCCAGTAGTCTCCGGGACAGGTACTTCCAAGAGACCCAGTACTTC,CASSLRDRYFQETQYF
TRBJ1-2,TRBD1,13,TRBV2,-,TGTGCCAGCAGTGATACCAGGGGGTATGGCTACACCTTC,CASSDTRGYGYTF
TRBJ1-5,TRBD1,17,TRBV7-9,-,TGTGCCAGCAGGATCGGACAGGGCCCAGGTAGAAGTCAGCCCCAGCATTTT,CASRIGQGPGRSQPQHF
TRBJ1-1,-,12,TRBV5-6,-,TGTGCCAGCAGCTCAGGGTTGGGGGAAGCTTTCTTT,CASSSGLGEAFF
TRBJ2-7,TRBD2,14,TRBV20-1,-,TGCAGTGCTAGAGAGGGCGGGAGGGGGAATGAGCAGTACTTC,CSAREGGRGNEQYF
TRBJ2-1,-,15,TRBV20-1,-,TGCAGTGGATCCCGAGAGGTCATCTCCTACAATGAGCAGTTCTTC,CSGSREVISYNEQFF
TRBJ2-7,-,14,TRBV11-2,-,TGTGCCAGCAGCGCGATAAGGTCAACCTACGAGCAGTACTTC,CASSAIRSTYEQYF
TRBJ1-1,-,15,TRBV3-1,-,TGTGCCAGCAGCCAAGGCTCAGGGGTGAACACTGAAGCTTTCTTT,CASSQGSGVNTEAFF
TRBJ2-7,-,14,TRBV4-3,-,TGCGCCAGCAGCCAAGACCGGACACACTACGAGCAGTACTTC,CASSQDRTHYEQYF
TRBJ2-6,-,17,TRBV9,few,TGTGCCAGCAGCGTGGACCGGGGGAACTCTGGGGCCAACGTCCTGACTTTC,CASSVDRGNSGANVLTF
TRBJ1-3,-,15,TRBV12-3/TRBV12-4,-,-,CASSSSLSSGNTIYF
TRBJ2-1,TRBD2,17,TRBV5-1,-,TGCGCCAGCAACACTGGGACTAGCGGGTTCCCCTACAATGAGCAGTTCTTC,CASNTGTSGFPYNEQFF
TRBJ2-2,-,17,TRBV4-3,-,TGCGCCAGCAGCCAAGATTGGAGCGGTATTAACACCGGGGAGCTGTTTTTT,CASSQDWSGINTGELFF
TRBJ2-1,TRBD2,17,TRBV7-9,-,TGTGCCAGCAGCTTAGGCGTGACTAGCGGGCCCTACAATGAGCAGTTCTTC,CASSLGVTSGPYNEQFF
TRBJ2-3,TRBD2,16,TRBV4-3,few,TGCGCCAGCAGCCTCCGGGCGGGAGGGAGCACAGATACGCAGTATTTT,CASSLRAGGSTDTQYF
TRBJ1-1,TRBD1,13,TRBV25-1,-,TGTGCCAGCAGCAAGGACCAGGGGGCTGAAGCTTTCTTT,CASSKDQGAEAFF
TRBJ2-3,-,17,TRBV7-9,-,TGTGCCAGCAGCCCGCCGGGACGCTATACTAGCACAGATACGCAGTATTTT,CASSPPGRYTSTDTQYF
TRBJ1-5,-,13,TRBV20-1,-,TGCAGTGCTAGTGTTGGGGGCGACCAGCCCCAGCATTTT,CSASVGGDQPQHF
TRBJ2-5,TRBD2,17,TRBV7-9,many,TGTGCCAGCAGCTCCCCGGGGTCTAGCGGGGGTAAGGAGACCCAGTACTTC,CASSSPGSSGGKETQYF
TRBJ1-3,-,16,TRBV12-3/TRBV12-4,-,TGTGCCAGCAGTACTATAATTTGGTCCATTGGAAACACCATATATTTT,CASSTIIWSIGNTIYF
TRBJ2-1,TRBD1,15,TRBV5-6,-,TGTGCCAGCAGCTTTGGACAGGGAGAACAGACTGAGCAGTTCTTC,CASSFGQGEQTEQFF
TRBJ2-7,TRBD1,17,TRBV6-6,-,TGTGCCAGCAGTTACTCGGGCAGGGGGTCCCCCTCCTACGAGCAGTACTTC,CASSYSGRGSPSYEQYF
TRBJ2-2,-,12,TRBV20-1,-,TGCAGTGCTAGACAGAACACCGGGGAGCTGTTTTTT,CSARQNTGELFF
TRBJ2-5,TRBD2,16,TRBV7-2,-,TGTGCCAGCAGCTGGCTACTAGCGGGAGGGCAAGAGACCCAGTACTTC,CASSWLLAGGQETQYF